This TCR beta chain stems from a study of blood T cell repertoires in COVID-19. This CDR3 has 14 residues. V lost 6 bases and J 0 bases, leaving 12 bases between the germline ends. Germline CDR1 is LGHNA and CDR2 is YSLEER. Only in-frame clones appear in the TCRdb table, and some are missing; sequencing was by immunoSEQ multiplex PCR. Of under 130,000 clones listed, approximately 80% were seen once; the top ten hold over 35%. The chain joins TRBV4-3 to TRBJ2-7; the D gene is possibly TRBD1 (7 bases). This receptor was taken from an elderly man with acute or convalescent COVID-19. Material: peripheral blood. CDR3 amino acids: CASSPGGSSYEQYF. In nucleotides, the CDR3 is TGCGCCAGCAGTCCAGGGGGGAGCTCCTACGAGCAGTACTTC.